Each of the 25 T cell receptor beta chains below was sequenced from the same sample in a study of shared clonotypes between healthy human individuals. Here immunoSEQ multiplex PCR was the method, and the copy in TCRdb shows in-frame clones only, minus some. The data contain 950,000 to 1,100,000 clones, approximately 78% of them singletons. Sequencing input: memory CD4+ T cells from PBMCs. Described subset: CD45RA-negative fraction. These receptors all come from a man aged 18 to 35 in good health. Some clones in this sample may be carry-over from other donors' samples.

This chain joins TRBV4-3 and TRBJ1-4, with D tentatively TRBD1 (6 bases). Germline CDR1 reads LGHNA; CDR2 reads YSLEER. This CDR3 is 15 amino acids long. Trimming cost V 4 bases and J 7 bases, with 16 bases left between them. The CDR3, as DNA: TGCGCCAGCAGCCGGTGGGGGGGCATAGCTGAAAAACTGTTTTTT. This encodes CASSRWGGIAEKLFF.

This chain uses TRBV18 with TRBJ2-3; 8 nucleotides align to TRBD2. The CDR3 loop spans 17 amino acids. Germline V gives CDR1 KGHSH, CDR2 LQKENI. Trimming took 2 bases from V and 0 from J; bases not matched to a gene: 7. The CDR3 here is CASSPMASGSSTDTQYF. CDR3 in DNA: TGTGCCAGCTCACCAATGGCTAGCGGGTCGAGCACAGATACGCAGTATTTT.

The gene calls are TRBV28 and TRBJ1-5; TRBD1 is a possible D gene (5 bases). This CDR3 comprises 15 residues. Trimming removed 4 bases from V and 3 bases from J, with 13 bases in between. Per the germline V gene, CDR1 is MDHEN and CDR2 is SYDVKM. The DNA of the CDR3 is TGTGCCAGCAGTTCCCCAGGGCCCACCAATCAGCCCCAGCATTTT. Protein: CASSSPGPTNQPQHF. Full variable domain (rest looked up from reference TRBV28 and TRBJ1-5): DVKVTQSSRYLVKRTGEKVFLECVQDMDHENMFWYRQDPGLGLRLIYFSYDVKMKEKGDIPEGYSVSREKKERFSLILESASTNQTSMYLCASSSPGPTNQPQHFGDGTRLSIL.

The rearrangement links TRBV29-1 to TRBJ1-3; 7 bases map to TRBD1. Per the germline V gene, CDR1 is SQVTM and CDR2 is ANQGSEA. This CDR3 spans 16 amino acids. Losses at the gene ends were 6 bases for V and 0 bases for J; bases not matched to a gene: 11. CDR3 residues: CSVLGWDRASGNTIYF. The DNA of the CDR3 is TGCAGCGTATTGGGATGGGACAGAGCCTCTGGAAACACCATATATTTT.

The chain couples TRBV10-3 to TRBJ2-5; perhaps TRBD2 as D (6 bases). The V gene's germline CDR1 is ENHRY and CDR2 SYGVKD. This CDR3 is built from 13 residues. V gave up 10 bases and J gave up 2 bases, with 14 bases separating them. The CDR3 DNA sequence: TGTGCCACCATGCGTAGCGGACAAGAGACCCAGTACTTC. Protein product: CATMRSGQETQYF.

The V and J genes are TRBV5-1 and TRBJ2-2; D gene ambiguous. V dropped 2 bases and J dropped 6 bases, with 8 bases sitting between them. The CDR3 consists of 13 residues. CDR1 is SGHRS and CDR2 is YFSETQ in the germline V gene. The CDR3 DNA is TGCGCCAGCAGCTTTCTCTGGGCCGGGGAGCTGTTTTTT. It yields the protein CASSFLWAGELFF.

This clone was seen a few times. This sequence joins TRBV7-3 and TRBJ1-6, with 10 bases lining up with TRBD1. With V trimmed by 4 bases and J by 7 bases, 1 base remained unmatched. The V gene's germline CDR1 is SGHTA and CDR2 FQGTGA. The CDR3 runs to 14 residues. In nucleotides, the CDR3 is TGTGCCAGCAGCTGGACAGGGGGAAATTCACCCCTCCACTTT. Encoded protein: CASSWTGGNSPLHF.

The table lists this clone with a few counts. The chain has TRBV5-8 and TRBJ1-3, with D perhaps TRBD1 (5 bases). CDR3 length: 15 residues. Trimming removed 4 bases at V and 0 bases at J, with 11 bases between. The germline CDR1 and CDR2 sequences are SGHTS and YDEGEE. The chain's CDR3 is CASSGGLNSGNTIYF. The CDR3 coding sequence is TGTGCCAGCAGCGGGGGTCTTAACTCTGGAAACACCATATATTTT.

The chain combines TRBV15 with TRBJ1-4; no definite D call. The CDR3 runs to 12 residues. CDR1 LNHNV and CDR2 YYDKDF come from the germline V gene (reference sequence). Trimming took 1 base from V and 8 from J, leaving 5 bases between them. Here the CDR3 DNA reads TGTGCCACCAGCAGAGTACCCGAAAAACTGTTTTTT. It encodes CATSRVPEKLFF.

About this clone itself: This could be a read error, since a much larger clone is one nucleotide away. The J gene is TRBJ2-3, the V gene TRBV30; TRBD2 aligns across 7 bases. Trimming took 4 bases from V and 2 from J; bases not matched to a gene: 6. Per germline, CDR1 GTSNPN and CDR2 SVGIG (reference sequence). CDR3 size: 14 residues. The CDR3 DNA is TGTGCCTGGACGAAGGGACTACCCACAGATACGCAGTATTTT. Its translation is CAWTKGLPTDTQYF.

The chain joins TRBV11-2 to TRBJ2-7; TRBD1 matches 10 bases. CDR3 length: 17 amino acids. V shed 5 bases and J 4 bases; nucleotides not matched to a gene: 14. CDR1 and CDR2 (germline): SGHAT, FQNNGV. This chain's CDR3 is CASSKRQGATSTYEQYF. The CDR3 DNA reads TGTGCCAGCAGCAAAAGACAGGGGGCCACAAGTACGTACGAGCAGTACTTC.

The gene calls are TRBV6-1 and TRBJ2-7; D not resolved. The germline CDR1 and CDR2 sequences are MNHNS and SASEGT. Trimming shortened V by 6 bases and J by 1 base, and 16 bases separated the two germline ends. This CDR3 has 15 amino acids. The DNA for the CDR3 is TGTGCCAGCAGATACAGCGAGTCGGCTTCCTACGAGCAGTACTTC. This codes for CASRYSESASYEQYF.

This clone has a count of ten or more. The DNA of the CDR3 is TGTGCCAGCAGCCAAGAGATTTACAGCGGACTAGCGGGGAGCTCCTACAATGAGCAGTTCTTC. It encodes CASSQEIYSGLAGSSYNEQFF. The rearrangement joins TRBV14 to TRBJ2-1, with 12 nucleotides matching TRBD2. CDR1 SGHDN and CDR2 FVKESK come from the germline V gene. This CDR3 is 21 amino acids long. J gave up 0 bases and V 0 bases, and 12 bases lay outside the gene matches.

The chain links TRBV7-9 to TRBJ1-4; no definite D call. Germline V gene lookup returns CDR1 SEHNR and CDR2 FQNEAQ (reference sequence). Trimming took off 3 bases at V and 3 bases at J, with 11 bases between the two ends. This CDR3 region has 15 residues. CDR3 sequence (DNA): TGTGCCAGCAGCTTCGGGGAGACGGCTAATGAAAAACTGTTTTTT. Residues: CASSFGETANEKLFF.

This rearrangement joins TRBV7-9 to TRBJ1-6; TRBD1 aligns across 7 bases. The CDR3 runs to 14 residues. In germline, CDR1 is SEHNR, CDR2 FQNEAQ (reference sequence). V trimming: 5 bases; J trimming: 6 bases; junction bases outside the gene matches: 4. The CDR3 nucleotides read TGTGCCAGCAGCGCGGGACAGCTTAATTCACCCCTCCACTTT. Its translation is CASSAGQLNSPLHF.

This clone has more than one count but fewer than ten. The rearrangement uses TRBV27 and TRBJ2-2; no clear D gene. Per the germline V gene, CDR1 is MNHEY and CDR2 is SMNVEV (reference sequence). The CDR3 has 17 residues. Trimming removed 3 bases from V and 1 base from J, with 15 bases in between. CDR3: CASSFNQGIRNTGELFF. In nucleotides, the CDR3 is TGTGCCAGCAGTTTCAATCAAGGGATTCGGAACACCGGGGAGCTGTTTTTT.

The chain has TRBV9 and TRBJ2-3; 8 bases fit TRBD2. Germline V lookup: CDR1 SGDLS, CDR2 YYNGEE. Germline trimming cut 4 bases from V and 2 bases from J; bases unmatched to any gene: 12. CDR3 length equals 17 residues. The CDR3 DNA is TGTGCCAGCAGCCCACCGTTTGGCGGGAGGATCACAGATACGCAGTATTTT. It codes for CASSPPFGGRITDTQYF.

This chain joins TRBV5-1 and TRBJ1-3; 8 nucleotides align to TRBD1. CDR1 and CDR2 from the germline V gene are SGHRS and YFSETQ. The ends lost 3 bases at V and 1 base at J; junction bases unmatched: 6. There are 16 residues in the CDR3. The CDR3: CASSSRQGISGNTIYF. The CDR3 DNA reads TGCGCCAGCAGCTCCAGACAGGGGATATCTGGAAACACCATATATTTT.

The rearrangement uses TRBV4-2 and TRBJ1-3; 7 positions agree with TRBD1. This CDR3 region has 15 residues. V lost 4 bases, J lost 0 bases, and 3 bases stayed unmatched. Looked up from germline, CDR1 is LGHNA and CDR2 is YNFKEQ. The CDR3 DNA reads TGTGCCAGCAGCCGAGGGACAGACTCTGGAAACACCATATATTTT. It translates to CASSRGTDSGNTIYF.

This clone was seen just once. The J gene is TRBJ1-2, the V gene TRBV5-1; possibly TRBD1 for D (6 bases). V shed 4 bases and J shed 0 bases, with 16 bases lying between them. CDR3 size: 16 residues. Germline V CDR1 and CDR2: SGHRS, YFSETQ. In DNA, the CDR3 is TGCGCCAGCAGCCGATTAATGGGGGCAGCTAACTATGGCTACACCTTC. As protein: CASSRLMGAANYGYTF.

DNA of the CDR3: TGTGCCAGCAGCCCGCGGACAGGGGGCGGTTATGGCTACACCTTC. It encodes CASSPRTGGGYGYTF. The rearrangement uses TRBV7-2 and TRBJ1-2, with 11 nucleotides matching TRBD1. The CDR3 is 15 residues long. The V segment lost 5 bases and the J segment 5 bases; nucleotides outside the gene matches: 7. Germline CDR1 reads SGHTA; CDR2 reads FQGNSA.

A note on this clone: The sample carries other DNA sequences with the same CDR3. The chain uses TRBV5-1 and TRBJ2-2; 12 nucleotides align to TRBD2. The CDR3 consists of 16 residues. V lost 5 bases to trimming and J lost 5 bases; unmatched junction nucleotides: 7. Germline V gene data show CDR1 as SGHRS and CDR2 as YFSETQ. The CDR3 reads CASSGLAGGRTGELFF. For the CDR3, the DNA is TGCGCCAGCAGTGGCCTAGCGGGAGGGCGAACCGGGGAGCTGTTTTTT.

The chain is built from TRBV30 and TRBJ1-2, with D uncertain. Germline lookup yields CDR1 GTSNPN and CDR2 SVGIG (reference sequence). The CDR3 consists of 14 residues. Trimming took 0 bases from V and 1 from J, leaving 9 bases between them. Here the CDR3 DNA reads TGTGCCTGGAGTGTATACGGGGTTAACTATGGCTACACCTTC. This gives the protein CAWSVYGVNYGYTF.

The chain is built from TRBV29-1 and TRBJ2-7; TRBD1 is a possible D gene (6 bases). The CDR3 runs to 13 residues. CDR1 and CDR2 (germline): SQVTM, ANQGSEA. Trimming cost V 6 bases and J 0 bases, with 12 bases left between them. CDR3 in DNA: TGCAGCGTGAGGGGGAGTCCCTCCTACGAGCAGTACTTC. Protein sequence: CSVRGSPSYEQYF.

The chain has TRBV18 and TRBJ2-2, with D perhaps given as TRBD1 or TRBD2 (6 bases each). Germline-derived CDR1 and CDR2 are KGHSH and LQKENI. The CDR3 runs to 15 residues. The V gene lost 3 bases and the J gene lost 5 bases, with 13 bases spanning the gap. CDR3 DNA sequence: TGTGCCAGCTCACCTCAAGGGGGACTTACCGGGGAGCTGTTTTTT. Translated: CASSPQGGLTGELFF.